This T cell receptor beta chain was profiled in a study of OX40 agonist ivuxolimab in advanced cancers. About the study: Therapy given before enrollment (anti-PD-1, anti-PD-L1 or anti-CTLA-4) was allowed, and 30% to 50% had some.

Regarding the study as a whole: Among the lowest peripheral clonal expansion occurred in 0.1-3.0 mg/kg partial responders. In general, CD8+ T cells held more expanded clones than CD4+ did, on average.

The junction had 7 bases not matched to a gene; V was cut back by 5 bases and J by 3 bases. This CDR3 is 16 amino acids long. CDR1 is SGHVS and CDR2 is FQNEAQ in the germline V gene. Clones were read by immunoSEQ multiplex PCR, and TCRdb kept only the in-frame ones, dropping some. Of about 82,000 clones in the sample, 92% were seen once. Concerning this clone: What it binds is not known.

The receptor comes from an adult with an advanced solid tumor such as melanoma, head and neck, liver or kidney cancer. The J gene is TRBJ2-1, the V gene TRBV7-8; 10 bases align to TRBD2. The sequenced sample was CD4+ or CD8+ T cells sorted from blood, obtained in a trial of the OX40 agonist ivuxolimab. CDR3 residues: CASSPYASGGYNEQFF. Here the CDR3 DNA reads TGTGCCAGCAGCCCATATGCTAGCGGGGGCTACAATGAGCAGTTCTTC.